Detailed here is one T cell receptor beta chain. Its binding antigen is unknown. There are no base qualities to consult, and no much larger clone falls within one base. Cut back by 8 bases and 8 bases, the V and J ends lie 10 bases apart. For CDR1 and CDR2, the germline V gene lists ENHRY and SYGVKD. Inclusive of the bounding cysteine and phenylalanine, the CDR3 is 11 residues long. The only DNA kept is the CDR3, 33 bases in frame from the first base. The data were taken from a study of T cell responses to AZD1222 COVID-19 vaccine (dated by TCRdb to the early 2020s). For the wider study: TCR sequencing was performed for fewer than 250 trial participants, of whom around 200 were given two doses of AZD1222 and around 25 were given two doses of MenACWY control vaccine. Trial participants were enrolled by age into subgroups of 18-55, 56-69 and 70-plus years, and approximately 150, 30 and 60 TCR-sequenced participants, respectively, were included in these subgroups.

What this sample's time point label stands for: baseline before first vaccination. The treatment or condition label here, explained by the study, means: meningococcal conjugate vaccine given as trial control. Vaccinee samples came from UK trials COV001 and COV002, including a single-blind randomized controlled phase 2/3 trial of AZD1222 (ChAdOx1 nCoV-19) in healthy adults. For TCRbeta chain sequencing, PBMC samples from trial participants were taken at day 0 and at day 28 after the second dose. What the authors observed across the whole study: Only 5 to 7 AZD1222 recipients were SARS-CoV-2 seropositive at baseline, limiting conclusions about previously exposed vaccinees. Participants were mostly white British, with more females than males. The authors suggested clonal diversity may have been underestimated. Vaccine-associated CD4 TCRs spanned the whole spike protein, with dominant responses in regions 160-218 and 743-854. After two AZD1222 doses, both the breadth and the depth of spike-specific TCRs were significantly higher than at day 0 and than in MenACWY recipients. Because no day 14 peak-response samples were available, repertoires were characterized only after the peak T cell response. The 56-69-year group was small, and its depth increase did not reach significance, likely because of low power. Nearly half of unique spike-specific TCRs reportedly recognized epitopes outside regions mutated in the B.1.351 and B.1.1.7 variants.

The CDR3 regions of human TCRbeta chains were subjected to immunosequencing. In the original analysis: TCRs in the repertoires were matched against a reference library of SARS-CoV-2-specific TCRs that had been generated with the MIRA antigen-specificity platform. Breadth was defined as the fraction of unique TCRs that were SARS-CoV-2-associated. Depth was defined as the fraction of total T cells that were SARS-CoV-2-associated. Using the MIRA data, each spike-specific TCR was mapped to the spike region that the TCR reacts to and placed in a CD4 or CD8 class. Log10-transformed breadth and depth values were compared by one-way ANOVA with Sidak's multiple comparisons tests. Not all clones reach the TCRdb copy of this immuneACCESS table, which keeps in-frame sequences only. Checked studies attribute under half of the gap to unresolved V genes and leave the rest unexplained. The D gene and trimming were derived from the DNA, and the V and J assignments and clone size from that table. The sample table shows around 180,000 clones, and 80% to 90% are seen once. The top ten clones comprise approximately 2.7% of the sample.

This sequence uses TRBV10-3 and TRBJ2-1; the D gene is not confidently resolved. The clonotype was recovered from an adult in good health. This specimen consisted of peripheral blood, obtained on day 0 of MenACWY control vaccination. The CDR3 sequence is CAIGRTDEQFF. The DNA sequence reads TGTGCCATCGGACGAACCGATGAGCAGTTCTTC.